The T cell receptor (beta chain) described here comes from a study of T cell changes during pregnancy in multiple sclerosis. The CDR3 length is 13 residues. V was pared by 8 bases and J by 6 bases, with 17 bases between. Germline loops: CDR1 MNHNY, CDR2 SVGAGI (reference sequence). Sequenced by immunoSEQ multiplex PCR; TCRdb stores in-frame clones only, minus some. The sample has 45,000 to 65,000 clones, approximately 94% seen once. This clonotype was sampled from a female donor with multiple sclerosis, enrolled in a pregnancy study. The J gene is TRBJ2-7, the V gene TRBV6-6, with D tentatively TRBD2 (6 bases). Specimen: CD8+ T cells from peripheral blood mononuclear cells, collected in the third trimester of pregnancy. The CDR3 loop is CASGGSGVSEQYF. The CDR3 bases are TGTGCCAGCGGGGGGTCGGGAGTTAGCGAGCAGTACTTC.